This T cell receptor (beta chain) was recorded in a study of shared clonotypes between healthy human individuals. About the study: Each donor's CD8 memory used one plate, CD8 naive two, each CD4 subset three.

In germline, CDR1 is MGHRA, CDR2 YSYEKL. After removal of 3 bases from V and 3 bases from J, the junction contained 5 bases not matched to a gene. This CDR3 has 16 amino acids. The assay was immunoSEQ multiplex PCR, and TCRdb's table has in-frame clones only and misses some. The data show some 1 million clones, around 74% seen once. This chain links TRBV4-1 with TRBJ2-3; 11 bases are shared with TRBD2. The sample was memory CD4+ T cells sorted from blood. The subset was: CD45RA-negative fraction. This TCR derives from a man younger than 35 in good health. In nucleotides, the CDR3 is TGCGCCAGCAGCCAGGCACTAGCGGGGGCAACAGATACGCAGTATTTT. It specifies CASSQALAGATDTQYF.